Sequencing of this T cell receptor beta chain was carried out in a study of human T cells and chemical hapten exposure. TCRdb itself ran the RACE reads through MiXCR, one entry per CDR3 protein. The repertoire includes 34,000 or so distinct CDR3 sequences, over 9% of them detected once, and 27% sits in the top ten. This CDR3 contains 11 residues. The V end lost 3 bases, the J end lost 10 bases, and 10 bases lay between the germline ends. The germline V gene has CDR1 SNHLY and CDR2 FYNNEI. Time point denoted: pre-sensitization, week 0. Treatment in this sample: therapeutic diphenylcyclopropenone sensitization with weekly scalp DPC. Unfractionated whole blood yielded the extracted total RNA. This clonotype occurred a few times.

The clonotype originates from a man in his forties or fifties with alopecia areata. Some clones in this sample may be carry-over from other donors' samples. The sample was whole blood, taken in connection with sensitization to the hapten diphenylcyclopropenone (DPC). V gene TRBV2 combines with J gene TRBJ2-7; possible D gene TRBD1, 6 bases. CDR3 in amino acids: CASSEMGHQYF. The CDR3 region has the DNA TGTGCCAGCAGTGAGATGGGACACCAGTACTTC.